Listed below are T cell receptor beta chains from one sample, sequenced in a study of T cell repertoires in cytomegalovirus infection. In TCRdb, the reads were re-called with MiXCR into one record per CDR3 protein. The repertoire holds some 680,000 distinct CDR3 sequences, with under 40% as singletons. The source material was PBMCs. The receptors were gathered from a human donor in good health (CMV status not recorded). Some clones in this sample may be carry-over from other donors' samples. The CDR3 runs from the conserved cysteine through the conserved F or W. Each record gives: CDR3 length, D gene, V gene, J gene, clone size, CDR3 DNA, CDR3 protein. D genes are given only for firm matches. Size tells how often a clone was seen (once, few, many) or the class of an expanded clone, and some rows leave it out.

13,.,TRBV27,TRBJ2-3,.,TGTGCCAGCAGTTCGAGTAAAAAATACGCGCAGTATTTT,CASSSSKKYAQYF
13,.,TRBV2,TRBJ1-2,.,TGTGCCAGCTCAGGACAGCTTAACTATGGCTACACCTTC,CASSGQLNYGYTF
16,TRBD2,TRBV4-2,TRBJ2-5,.,TGTGCCAGCAGCAATGTACTAGCGGGAGTGCAAGAGACCCAGTACTTC,CASSNVLAGVQETQYF
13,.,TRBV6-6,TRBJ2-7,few,TGTGCCAGCAGTTACGAGGGGTCCGACGAGCAGTACTTC,CASSYEGSDEQYF
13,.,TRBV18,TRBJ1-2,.,TGTGCCAGCTCATCACAGCGATACTATGGCTACACCTTC,CASSSQRYYGYTF
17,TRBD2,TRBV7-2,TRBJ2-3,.,TGTGCCAGCAGCTTGGACCTACCTAGCGGGGGGAGGGATACGCAGTATTTT,CASSLDLPSGGRDTQYF
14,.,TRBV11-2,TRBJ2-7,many,TGTGCCAGCAGCTTAAAAACAGGAACCTACGAGCAGTACTTC,CASSLKTGTYEQYF
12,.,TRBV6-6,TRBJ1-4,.,TGTGCCAGCAGCCCCCCAGTTGGAAAACTGTTTTTT,CASSPPVGKLFF
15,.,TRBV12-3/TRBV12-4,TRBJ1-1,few,TGTGCCAGCAGTTTATATACTTTGGGGAACACTGAAGCTTTCTTT,CASSLYTLGNTEAFF
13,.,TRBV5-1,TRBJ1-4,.,TGCGCCAGCAGCTCAAGGTGGGGTGAAAAACTGTTTTTT,CASSSRWGEKLFF
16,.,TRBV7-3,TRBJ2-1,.,TGTGCCAGCAGCTTAATAGGGCAGAGCTCCTACAATGAGCAGTTCTTC,CASSLIGQSSYNEQFF
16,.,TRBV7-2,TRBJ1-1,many,TGTGCCAGCAGCGCTAGGGTCTCTGGGCGGAGGACTGAAGCTTTCTTT,CASSARVSGRRTEAFF
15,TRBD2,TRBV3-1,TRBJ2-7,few,TGTGCCAGCAGCCGAGGGACTAGCGGGGGTAACGAGCAGTACTTC,CASSRGTSGGNEQYF
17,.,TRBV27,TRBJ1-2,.,TGTGCCAGCAGTTTCGATCGAGCCACCGGGACTGTCTATGGCTACACCTTC,CASSFDRATGTVYGYTF
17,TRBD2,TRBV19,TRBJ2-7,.,TGTGCCAGTAGTTTCGCTAGCGGGAGGTCCTTCTCCTACGAGCAGTACTTC,CASSFASGRSFSYEQYF
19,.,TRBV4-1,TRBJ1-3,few,TGCGCCAGCAGCCATCCGGGACTTACTCACCCTAGCTCTGGAAACACCATATATTTT,CASSHPGLTHPSSGNTIYF
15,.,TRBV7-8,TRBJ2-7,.,TGTGCCAGCAGCCCGACTGGCAGGGACTCGGACGAGCAGTACTTC,CASSPTGRDSDEQYF
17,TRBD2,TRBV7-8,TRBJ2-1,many,TGTGCCAGCAGCTTAGAACTAGCGGGAGTGGGGAGGAATGAGCAGTTCTTC,CASSLELAGVGRNEQFF
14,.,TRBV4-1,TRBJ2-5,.,TGCGCCAGCAGCCAAGTGGGGGCTACGGAGACCCAGTACTTC,CASSQVGATETQYF
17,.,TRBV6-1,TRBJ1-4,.,TGTGCCAGCAGTGAACGAGGGGCGCTTTCCCATAATGAAAAACTGTTTTTT,CASSERGALSHNEKLFF
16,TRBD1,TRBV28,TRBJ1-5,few,TGTGCCAGCAGTTTTGCAGGGGGCGGAGGCAATCAGCCCCAGCATTTT,CASSFAGGGGNQPQHF
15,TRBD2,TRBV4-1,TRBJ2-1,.,TGCGCCAGCAGCCAAGGTAGCGGGGGGAACAATGAGCAGTTCTTC,CASSQGSGGNNEQFF
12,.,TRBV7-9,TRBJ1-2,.,TGTGCCAGCAGCTTTACCAGCGATGGCTACACCTTC,CASSFTSDGYTF
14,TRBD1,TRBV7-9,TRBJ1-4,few,TGTGCCAGCGGGGGACAGATCCCCAATGAAAAACTGTTTTTT,CASGGQIPNEKLFF
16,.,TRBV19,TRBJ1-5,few,TGTGCCAGTAGTATCCAACAGGGAAGGAGCAATCAGCCCCAGCATTTT,CASSIQQGRSNQPQHF
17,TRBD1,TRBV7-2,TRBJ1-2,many,TGTGCCAGCAGCTCGCCACCCGGGACAGGGGGGGACTATGGCTACACCTTC,CASSSPPGTGGDYGYTF
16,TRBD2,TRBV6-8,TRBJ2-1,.,TGTGCCAGCAGTCGGACTAGCGGGGGTTACGGGGGTGAGCAGTTCTTC,CASSRTSGGYGGEQFF
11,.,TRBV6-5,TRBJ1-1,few,TGTGCCAGCAGACTCGGAGCTGAAGCTTTCTTT,CASRLGAEAFF
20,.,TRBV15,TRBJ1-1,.,TGTGCCACCAGCAGAGACTACAGGGCCAGAGCTTCGCCTGTGAACACTGAAGCTTTCTTT,CATSRDYRARASPVNTEAFF
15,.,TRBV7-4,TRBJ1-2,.,TGTGCCAGCAGCTTAGGTCAGGCAGGAGTCTATGGCTACACCTTC,CASSLGQAGVYGYTF
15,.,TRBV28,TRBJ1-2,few,TGTGCCAGCAGTTCCGGGGTCTCAAGGAACTATGGCTACACCTTC,CASSSGVSRNYGYTF
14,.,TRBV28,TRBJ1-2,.,TGTGCCAGCAGTTTCGGGGCAGAACACTATGGCTACACCTTC,CASSFGAEHYGYTF
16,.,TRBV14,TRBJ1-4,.,TGTGCCAGCAGCCAAGAATGGTCACGGGGGAATGAAAAACTGTTTTTT,CASSQEWSRGNEKLFF
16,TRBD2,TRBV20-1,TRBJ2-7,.,TGCACTGGAACTAGCGGGAGGGCCCGGCAACGATACGAGCAGTACTTC,CTGTSGRARQRYEQYF
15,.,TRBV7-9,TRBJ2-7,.,TGTGCCAGCAGCTTAGGGGGGGCTTATGCGTACGAGCAGTACTTC,CASSLGGAYAYEQYF
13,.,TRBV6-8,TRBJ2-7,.,TGTGCCAGCAGTCGGGACCTTGGCTACGATCAGTACTTC,CASSRDLGYDQYF
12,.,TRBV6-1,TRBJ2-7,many,TGTGCCAGCAGTGAAGCTGGGGGGGAGCAGTACTTC,CASSEAGGEQYF
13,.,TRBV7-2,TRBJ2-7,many,TGTGCCAGCAGCTTCCGGATAGCATACGAGCAGTACTTC,CASSFRIAYEQYF
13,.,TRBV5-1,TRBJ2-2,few,TGCGCCAGCAGCCAACAGGTGGCCGGGGAGCTGTTTTTT,CASSQQVAGELFF
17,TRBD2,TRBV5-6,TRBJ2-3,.,TGTGCCAGCAGCCAGGGACTAGCGGGATCCTCCGGCCATACGCAGTATTTT,CASSQGLAGSSGHTQYF
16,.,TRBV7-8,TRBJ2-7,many,TGTGCCAGCAGCTTACCGGATTTGGCAGGAAGCTACGAGCAGTACTTC,CASSLPDLAGSYEQYF
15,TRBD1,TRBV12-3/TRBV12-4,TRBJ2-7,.,TGTGCCAGCAGTTTAGATACAGGGGGCGCCTACGAGCAGTACTTC,CASSLDTGGAYEQYF
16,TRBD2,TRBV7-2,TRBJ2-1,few,TGTGCCAGCAGCCTCACCGGGACTAGCGTCTACAATGAGCAGTTCTTC,CASSLTGTSVYNEQFF
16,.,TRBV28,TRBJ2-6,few,TGTGCCAGCAGCCTGAGCCCGGGTACTTCGCTCAACGTCCTGACTTTC,CASSLSPGTSLNVLTF
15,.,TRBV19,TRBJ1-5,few,TGTGCCAGTAGTCGCGCCAGGGTTGGACGTCAGCCCCAGCATTTT,CASSRARVGRQPQHF
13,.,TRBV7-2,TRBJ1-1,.,TGTGCCAGAAGCTTCAGACAGGCTGCGGATTGTTTCTTT,CARSFRQAADCFF
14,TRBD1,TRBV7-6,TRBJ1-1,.,TGTGCCAGCAGCAAAACAGGGGGGAACACTGAAGCTTTATTT,CASSKTGGNTEALF
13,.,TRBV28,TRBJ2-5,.,TGTGCCAGCAGGGGTAGCGGAAGAGGGACCCAGTACTTC,CASRGSGRGTQYF
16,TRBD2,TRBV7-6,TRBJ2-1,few,TGTGCCAGCAGCTCCCCCGGGGGGGAGCGCATCAATGAGCAGTTCTTC,CASSSPGGERINEQFF
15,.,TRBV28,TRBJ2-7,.,TGTGCCAGCAGTTTAGGAGGACTAATGGACTACGAGCAGTACTTC,CASSLGGLMDYEQYF
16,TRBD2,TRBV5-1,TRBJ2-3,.,TGCGCCAGCAGGTCCGGGACTAGCACTAGCACAGATACGCAGTATTTT,CASRSGTSTSTDTQYF
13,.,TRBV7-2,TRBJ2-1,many,TGTGCCAGCAGCTTAGTGGCCAGGCAGGAGCAGTTCTTC,CASSLVARQEQFF
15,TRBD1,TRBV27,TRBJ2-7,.,TGTGCCAGCAGTTTATCGAGACAGGGGGCCTACGAGCAGTACTTC,CASSLSRQGAYEQYF
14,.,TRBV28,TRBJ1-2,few,TGTGCCAGCAGTTTTCATGTTTCGGGTTGGGGCTACACCTTC,CASSFHVSGWGYTF
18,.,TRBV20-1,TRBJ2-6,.,TGCAGTGCTAGCTCTCTGTACAGGGACCCCTCTGGGGCCAACGTCCTGACTTTC,CSASSLYRDPSGANVLTF
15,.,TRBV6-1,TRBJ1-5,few,TGTGCCAGCAGTGAGTGGCAGGGCGGCAATCAGCCCCAGCATTTT,CASSEWQGGNQPQHF
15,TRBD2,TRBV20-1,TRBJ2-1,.,TGCAGTGCGAGATGGGCTAGCGGGAGGGAGGCTGAGCAGTTCTTC,CSARWASGREAEQFF
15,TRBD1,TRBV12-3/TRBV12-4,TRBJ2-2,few,TGTGCCAGCAGTTTGGCGGACAGGGAAGACGGGGAGCTGTTTTTT,CASSLADREDGELFF
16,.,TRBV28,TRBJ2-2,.,TGTGCCAGCAGTTTGAGCTGGACTATCCCTCCCGGGGAGCTGTTTTTT,CASSLSWTIPPGELFF
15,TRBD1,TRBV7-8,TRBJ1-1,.,TGTGCCAGCAGCTTATCGGGACAGGGTCACACTGAAGCTTTCTTT,CASSLSGQGHTEAFF